This T cell receptor (beta chain) was captured in a study of cytomegalovirus exposure and HLA in healthy donors. 13 Jbeta primers and 60 Vbeta primers were used for the PCR. Sequenced by immunoSEQ multiplex PCR; TCRdb stores in-frame clones only, minus some. The data hold around 150,000 clones, with about 64% observed a single time. Study-wide results and limits: In an earlier analysis, in roughly 600 donors, most V segments appeared productive either ~90% or ~30% of the time. Reports described diagnosis of cytomegalovirus status by the classifier as highly specific and sensitive. Most TCR sequences were rare, but some public TCRs occurred in many donors. Confirmation in vitro established that a few CMV-associated chains were specific for CMV antigens.

This clone occurred once. Its antigen is still unknown. Trimming at V came to 3 bases and at J to 1 base, leaving 1 base not matched to a gene. CDR3 length: 15 amino acids. Per germline, CDR1 SGHTA and CDR2 FQGTGA. V and J are TRBV7-3 and TRBJ2-2; TRBD1 agrees at 8 bases. The sequencing input was PBMCs. The TCR originated in a man between 60 and 75 years old in good health and CMV-seronegative. The CDR3 reads CASSFDRGNTGELFF. Written as DNA, the CDR3 is TGTGCCAGCAGCTTCGACAGGGGGAACACCGGGGAGCTGTTTTTT.